The sequence of this T cell receptor beta chain was determined in a study of PD-1 blockade in mismatch repair-deficient tumors. Overall study: Patients had around 11 mismatch repair-deficient cancer types and were previously treated and progressing.

Findings of the study overall: Tumor-resident clones, often absent from pretreatment blood, expanded after pembrolizumab and then contracted.

The length of the CDR3 is 13 residues. V lost 1 base, J lost 6 bases, and 10 bases lay in between. Germline CDR1 is SGHRS and CDR2 is YFSETQ. PCR or immunohistochemistry showed mismatch repair deficiency in every enrolled patient. TCRs were sequenced from three patients responding to pembrolizumab. Produced via immunoSEQ multiplex PCR; TCRdb's table is partial and in-frame only. The sample includes roughly 50,000 clones, approximately 80% of them seen just once. Of note for this clone: Its antigen remains unknown.

The rearrangement links TRBV5-1 to TRBJ1-1; possibly TRBD1 for D (6 bases). The TCR was taken from an adult with mismatch repair-deficient cancer. The sequencing used peripheral blood, collected 4 weeks after starting pembrolizumab. The CDR3 DNA reads as TGCGCCAGCAGCTTGACAGGGTTCGCTGAAGCTTTCTTT. Its translation: CASSLTGFAEAFF.